This T cell receptor (beta chain) was recovered during a study of blood T cell repertoires in COVID-19. The wider study: Sites in the United States, Italy and Spain provided acute and convalescent COVID-19 samples. From T cells, B-cell-depleted T cells, or PBMCs came the material, which was cDNA or gDNA.

The CDR3 contains 16 residues. Germline V gives CDR1 SGHTA, CDR2 FQGNSA. The V gene end was trimmed by 7 bases and the J gene end by 3 bases; junction bases not matched to a gene: 11. In the study's own analysis: For nucleated cells, counts were estimated from reference gene primer amplification. Sequencing used immunoSEQ multiplex PCR; TCRdb keeps in-frame clones, though not all of them. For V, J and clone size, that table is used; D and trimming come from the DNA. The sample lists about 140,000 clones, more than 60% occurring once. The chain recombines TRBV7-2 with TRBJ1-5; 8 bases agree with TRBD1. Sequenced input: peripheral blood. This clonotype was sampled from a woman in her fifties or sixties with active or convalescent COVID-19. DNA for the CDR3: TGTGCCAGCAAGCCTACGGGACAGGTTGACAATCAGCCCCAGCATTTT. Protein product: CASKPTGQVDNQPQHF.